Each of the 29 T cell receptor beta chains below was sequenced from the same sample in a study of blood T cell repertoires in COVID-19. This table comes from immunoSEQ multiplex PCR, and its TCRdb copy is limited to in-frame clones, with some not included. The table records approximately 140,000 clones, over 60% of them present only once. Source material: peripheral blood. The receptors here all came from a man aged 45 to 65 with acute or convalescent COVID-19.

V usage is TRBV7-3 and J usage is TRBJ1-1; D unresolved. The CDR3 spans 13 residues. V was shortened by 2 bases and J by 1 base, with 5 bases between the two germline ends. Germline CDR1 is SGHTA and CDR2 is FQGTGA. The CDR3 bases are TGTGCCAGCAGCTTAGGCCAGAACACTGAAGCTTTCTTT. It codes for CASSLGQNTEAFF. The full variable domain, its missing parts supplied by reference TRBV7-3 and TRBJ1-1, is GAGVSQTPSNKVTEKGKYVELRCDPISGHTALYWYRQSLGQGPEFLIYFQGTGAADDSGLPNDRFFAVRPEGSVSTLKIQRTERGDSAVYLCASSLGQNTEAFFGQGTRLTVV.

The chain couples TRBV5-1 to TRBJ2-5; 9 nucleotides line up with TRBD2. The CDR3 is 15 residues long. V lost 0 bases and J lost 5; bases outside the gene matches: 5. Looked up from germline, CDR1 is SGHRS and CDR2 is YFSETQ. The CDR3 DNA is TGCGCCAGCAGCTTGGTTAGCGGGGGTTCGGAGACCCAGTACTTC. It encodes CASSLVSGGSETQYF.

The chain links TRBV29-1 to TRBJ2-7; D might be TRBD1 (5 bases). This CDR3 region has 14 residues. CDR1 and CDR2 from the germline V gene are SQVTM and ANQGSEA. V dropped 6 bases and J dropped 3 bases, with 18 bases sitting between them. CDR3 nucleotide sequence: TGCAGCGTGAAGACAGAACCCTCCAGCTACGAGCAGTACTTC. This gives the protein CSVKTEPSSYEQYF.

The V gene is TRBV6-6, the J gene TRBJ1-1; D is perhaps TRBD1 (6 bases). CDR3 length: 15 residues. Trimming cost V 6 bases and J 6 bases, with 20 bases left between them. Looked up from germline, CDR1 is MNHNY and CDR2 is SVGAGI (reference sequence). CDR3 DNA sequence: TGTGCCAGCAGCGCCAAACAGGGCGGGCGGGCTGAAGCTTTCTTT. Translating it yields CASSAKQGGRAEAFF.

The V gene is TRBV5-4, the J gene TRBJ1-4; D might be TRBD1 (6 bases). Germline V gene sequence: CDR1 SGHNT, CDR2 YYREEE (reference sequence). V was shortened by 4 bases and J by 4 bases, with 11 bases between the two germline ends. CDR3 length equals 14 residues. The CDR3 nucleotides are TGTGCCAGCAGCCGAGGGGGGGGTAATGAAAAACTGTTTTTT. Amino acid sequence: CASSRGGGNEKLFF. Full variable domain (missing parts from reference TRBV5-4 and TRBJ1-4): ETGVTQSPTHLIKTRGQQVTLRCSSQSGHNTVSWYQQALGQGPQFIFQYYREEENGRGNFPPRFSGLQFPNYSSELNVNALELDDSALYLCASSRGGGNEKLFFGSGTQLSVL.

A note on this clone: The junction differs from germline at one of its ends, possibly a read error. The V and J genes are TRBV14 and TRBJ2-1; D may be TRBD2 (5 bases). The CDR3 consists of 14 residues. The germline gives CDR1 SGHDN, CDR2 FVKESK. The CDR3 sequence: CASSQALAYSEQFF. The CDR3 coding sequence is TGTGCCAGCAGCCAAGCCCTAGCTTACAGTGAGCAGTTCTTC.

The chain couples TRBV12-3 or TRBV12-4 to TRBJ2-5; TRBD2 might be the D (6 bases). The CDR3 has 13 residues. V was clipped by 7 bases and J by 5 bases, with 14 bases between them. CDR3 sequence reads: CASNNFAGETQYF. DNA for the CDR3: TGTGCCAGCAACAATTTCGCGGGGGAGACCCAGTACTTC.

The gene calls are TRBV2 and TRBJ1-6, with D possibly being TRBD1 (6 bases). V was pared by 2 bases and J by 2 bases, with 7 bases between. The CDR3 is made up of 15 amino acids. Germline lookup yields CDR1 SNHLY and CDR2 FYNNEI. CDR3 sequence (DNA): TGTGCCAGCAGTGAACAGGGGACCTATAATTCACCCCTCCACTTT. Protein product: CASSEQGTYNSPLHF.

This clone has only a few counts. V is TRBV5-6 and J is TRBJ2-3; D might be TRBD2 (6 bases). The CDR3 is 15 residues long. With 2 bases removed from V and 1 base from J, the gap between germline ends came to 11 bases. Per the germline V gene, CDR1 is SGHDT and CDR2 is YYEEEE. For the CDR3, the DNA is TGTGCCAGCAGCTTAAGCGGGTGGGGCACAGATACGCAGTATTTT. Encoded protein: CASSLSGWGTDTQYF.

The V gene is TRBV5-4, the J gene TRBJ2-1; D may be TRBD1 (6 bases). CDR3 length: 15 residues. V lost 2 bases, J lost 0 bases, and 9 bases lay in between. Germline loops: CDR1 SGHNT, CDR2 YYREEE (reference sequence). The CDR3 is CASSLQGSSYNEQFF. The CDR3 coding sequence is TGTGCCAGCAGCTTACAGGGTAGCTCCTACAATGAGCAGTTCTTC.

The genes are TRBV11-2 and TRBJ2-5; TRBD2 matches 8 bases. V trimming: 2 bases; J trimming: 4 bases; junction bases outside the gene matches: 9. The length of the CDR3 is 16 residues. Germline loops: CDR1 SGHAT, CDR2 FQNNGV. The CDR3 DNA reads as TGTGCCAGCAGCTTATCGTCGGGGGGGCCGGGAGAGACCCAGTACTTC. This codes for CASSLSSGGPGETQYF. The full variable domain, its missing parts supplied by reference TRBV11-2 and TRBJ2-5, is EAGVAQSPRYKIIEKRQSVAFWCNPISGHATLYWYQQILGQGPKLLIQFQNNGVVDDSQLPKDRFSAERLKGVDSTLKIQPAKLEDSAVYLCASSLSSGGPGETQYFGPGTRLLVL.

The chain uses TRBV13 and TRBJ2-5, with 9 bases that match TRBD2. The V gene end was trimmed by 0 bases and the J gene end by 5 bases; junction bases not matched to a gene: 7. CDR3 length equals 16 residues. The germline CDR1 and CDR2 sequences are PRHDT and FYEKMQ (reference sequence). CDR3 sequence: CASSLGGAGGSETQYF. The CDR3 DNA reads TGTGCCAGCAGCTTAGGTGGAGCGGGGGGAAGTGAGACCCAGTACTTC.

This sequence joins TRBV10-3 and TRBJ2-5, with 9 bases aligning to TRBD1. The CDR3 sequence is 15 residues long. The V gene's germline CDR1 is ENHRY and CDR2 SYGVKD. After removal of 3 bases from V and 3 bases from J, the junction contained 5 bases not matched to a gene. The CDR3 sequence: CAISEVGQGKETQYF. The CDR3 DNA follows: TGTGCCATCAGTGAAGTGGGACAGGGTAAAGAGACCCAGTACTTC.

The V and J genes are TRBV19 and TRBJ2-3, with 10 bases that match TRBD2. Germline loops: CDR1 LNHDA, CDR2 SQIVND (reference sequence). Unmatched junction bases numbered 7, after V lost 5 bases and J lost 2 bases. CDR3 length: 16 amino acids. DNA of the CDR3: TGTGCCAGTAGTTCTAGGACTAGCGGAAACACAGATACGCAGTATTTT. Protein product: CASSSRTSGNTDTQYF.

This chain links TRBV20-1 with TRBJ1-5; D is undetermined. With 5 bases removed from V and 6 bases from J, the gap between germline ends came to 8 bases. This CDR3 region has 11 residues. CDR1 is DFQATT, CDR2 SNEGSKA, per germline (reference sequence). The CDR3 here is CSAEFIQPQHF. DNA of the CDR3: TGCAGTGCTGAGTTCATTCAGCCCCAGCATTTT.

This chain connects TRBV7-2 to TRBJ2-1; TRBD2 aligns across 8 bases. CDR3 size: 17 residues. V was clipped by 2 bases and J by 0 bases; unmatched bases: 6. CDR1 and CDR2 from the germline V gene are SGHTA and FQGNSA. This CDR3 is CASSLFISGSSYNEQFF. The CDR3 DNA reads TGTGCCAGCAGCTTATTTATAAGCGGGAGCTCCTACAATGAGCAGTTCTTC.

Only a few counts were recorded for this clone. The CDR3, as DNA: TGTGCCAGCAGCCTCGGATTACAGGGAAATAATTCACCCCTCCACTTT. It is translated as CASSLGLQGNNSPLHF. The chain combines TRBV7-8 with TRBJ1-6, with D tentatively TRBD1 (6 bases). The CDR3 has 16 residues. The germline CDR1 and CDR2 sequences are SGHVS and FQNEAQ. V was shortened by 5 bases and J by 5 bases, with 16 bases between the two germline ends.

CDR3 nucleotides: TGTGCCATCAGTGGGGACAGAAACTATGGCTACACCTTC. Its translation is CAISGDRNYGYTF. The V gene is TRBV10-3, the J gene TRBJ1-2, with 7 nucleotides matching TRBD1. Trimming cost V 4 bases and J 2 bases; bases outside gene matches: 1. Germline-derived CDR1 and CDR2 are ENHRY and SYGVKD. CDR3 length: 13 residues.

The chain employs TRBV7-9 and TRBJ1-2; 7 bases fit TRBD1. The CDR3 consists of 16 residues. The germline V gene has CDR1 SEHNR and CDR2 FQNEAQ (reference sequence). Trimming cost V 5 bases and J 8 bases; bases outside gene matches: 17. CDR3: CASSVRDSGVLGGYTF. CDR3 DNA sequence: TGTGCCAGCAGCGTCCGGGACAGTGGCGTTCTTGGGGGCTACACCTTC.

This sequence joins TRBV4-2 and TRBJ1-4; D unresolved. Per the germline V gene, CDR1 is LGHNA and CDR2 is YNFKEQ. V was trimmed by 0 bases and J by 5 bases, leaving 7 bases between them. The CDR3 loop spans 14 amino acids. CDR3 amino acids: CASSQEQLNEKLFF. The CDR3, as DNA: TGTGCCAGCAGCCAAGAACAGTTAAATGAAAAACTGTTTTTT.

The chain couples TRBV6-5 to TRBJ2-7; the match to TRBD1 covers 7 bases. The CDR3 extends over 14 amino acids. V was clipped by 7 bases and J by 1 base; unmatched bases: 7. Germline V lookup: CDR1 MNHEY, CDR2 SVGAGI. CDR3 region: CASIDRVRSYEQYF. The CDR3, as DNA: TGTGCCAGCATAGACAGGGTCAGGTCCTACGAGCAGTACTTC.

This chain uses TRBV7-2 with TRBJ2-1, with TRBD2 identical over 7 bases. This CDR3 region has 14 residues. With 0 bases clipped from V and 9 bases from J, the junction kept 5 bases outside the gene matches. Germline-derived CDR1 and CDR2 are SGHTA and FQGNSA. The CDR3 DNA sequence: TGTGCCAGCAGCTTAGCGACGACTAGCCTTGAGCAGTTCTTC. The encoded protein is CASSLATTSLEQFF.

The chain employs TRBV4-1 and TRBJ1-1; maybe TRBD1 (6 bases). CDR1 MGHRA and CDR2 YSYEKL come from the germline V gene. CDR3 length equals 14 residues. Trimming pared 3 bases from V and 0 bases from J, leaving 8 bases between. In DNA form, the CDR3 reads TGCGCCAGCAGCCATACAGGGTTGAACACTGAAGCTTTCTTT. It yields the protein CASSHTGLNTEAFF.

J is TRBJ1-1 and V is TRBV11-2; TRBD1 matches at 11 bases. From germline, CDR1 is SGHAT and CDR2 FQNNGV. V lost 11 bases, J lost 1 base, and 12 bases stayed unmatched. The CDR3 totals 16 residues. The CDR3, as DNA: TGTGCCGGATCACCGGGACAGGGGGACCCGAACACTGAAGCTTTCTTT. It codes for CAGSPGQGDPNTEAFF.

This clone was recorded only once. The V gene is TRBV5-1, the J gene TRBJ2-1; 8 nucleotides line up with TRBD1. Germline V gene lookup returns CDR1 SGHRS and CDR2 YFSETQ. This CDR3 has 13 residues. Trimming at V came to 4 bases and at J to 8 bases, leaving 5 bases not matched to a gene. The DNA for the CDR3 is TGCGCCAGCAGCCAGGGACAGGTCGATGAGCAGTTCTTC. It encodes CASSQGQVDEQFF. The full variable domain, in which reference TRBV5-1 and TRBJ2-1 provide the parts outside the CDR3, is KAGVTQTPRYLIKTRGQQVTLSCSPISGHRSVSWYQQTPGQGLQFLFEYFSETQRNKGNFPGRFSGRQFSNSRSEMNVSTLELGDSALYLCASSQGQVDEQFFGPGTRLTVL.

The chain couples TRBV9 to TRBJ2-7; 8 bases line up with TRBD1. Germline V lookup: CDR1 SGDLS, CDR2 YYNGEE. The CDR3 spans 14 residues. Trimming removed 4 bases from V and 7 bases from J; junction bases left unmatched: 10. The CDR3 is CASSSRTGWEEQYF. CDR3 bases: TGTGCCAGCAGCTCCCGGACAGGGTGGGAAGAGCAGTACTTC.

A few counts support this clone. The CDR3 DNA is TGTGCCAGCAGTTTATCGGGACATCATGATCAGCCCCAGCATTTT. It specifies CASSLSGHHDQPQHF. V usage is TRBV28 and J usage is TRBJ1-5; TRBD1 is a possible D gene (6 bases). The CDR3 covers 15 residues. Germline V gene lookup returns CDR1 MDHEN and CDR2 SYDVKM. Trimming stripped 1 base from V and 5 bases from J, with 12 bases between.

This clone has a handful of counts. The chain recombines TRBV10-3 with TRBJ1-1; TRBD1 matches 11 bases. Trimming cost V 11 bases and J 3 bases; bases outside gene matches: 5. The CDR3 contains 13 residues. Germline V gene lookup returns CDR1 ENHRY and CDR2 SYGVKD. The chain's CDR3 is CASDRGLDTEAFF. In DNA, the CDR3 is TGTGCCTCGGACAGGGGGCTGGACACTGAAGCTTTCTTT.

The chain links TRBV4-2 to TRBJ2-1; D is unclear. Germline CDR1 LGHNA, CDR2 YNFKEQ. Trimming shortened V by 1 base and J by 5 bases, and 9 bases separated the two germline ends. This CDR3 is built from 14 residues. The CDR3 coding sequence is TGTGCCAGCAGCCAAGGTGGCGACAACAATGAGCAGTTCTTC. Translation: CASSQGGDNNEQFF.